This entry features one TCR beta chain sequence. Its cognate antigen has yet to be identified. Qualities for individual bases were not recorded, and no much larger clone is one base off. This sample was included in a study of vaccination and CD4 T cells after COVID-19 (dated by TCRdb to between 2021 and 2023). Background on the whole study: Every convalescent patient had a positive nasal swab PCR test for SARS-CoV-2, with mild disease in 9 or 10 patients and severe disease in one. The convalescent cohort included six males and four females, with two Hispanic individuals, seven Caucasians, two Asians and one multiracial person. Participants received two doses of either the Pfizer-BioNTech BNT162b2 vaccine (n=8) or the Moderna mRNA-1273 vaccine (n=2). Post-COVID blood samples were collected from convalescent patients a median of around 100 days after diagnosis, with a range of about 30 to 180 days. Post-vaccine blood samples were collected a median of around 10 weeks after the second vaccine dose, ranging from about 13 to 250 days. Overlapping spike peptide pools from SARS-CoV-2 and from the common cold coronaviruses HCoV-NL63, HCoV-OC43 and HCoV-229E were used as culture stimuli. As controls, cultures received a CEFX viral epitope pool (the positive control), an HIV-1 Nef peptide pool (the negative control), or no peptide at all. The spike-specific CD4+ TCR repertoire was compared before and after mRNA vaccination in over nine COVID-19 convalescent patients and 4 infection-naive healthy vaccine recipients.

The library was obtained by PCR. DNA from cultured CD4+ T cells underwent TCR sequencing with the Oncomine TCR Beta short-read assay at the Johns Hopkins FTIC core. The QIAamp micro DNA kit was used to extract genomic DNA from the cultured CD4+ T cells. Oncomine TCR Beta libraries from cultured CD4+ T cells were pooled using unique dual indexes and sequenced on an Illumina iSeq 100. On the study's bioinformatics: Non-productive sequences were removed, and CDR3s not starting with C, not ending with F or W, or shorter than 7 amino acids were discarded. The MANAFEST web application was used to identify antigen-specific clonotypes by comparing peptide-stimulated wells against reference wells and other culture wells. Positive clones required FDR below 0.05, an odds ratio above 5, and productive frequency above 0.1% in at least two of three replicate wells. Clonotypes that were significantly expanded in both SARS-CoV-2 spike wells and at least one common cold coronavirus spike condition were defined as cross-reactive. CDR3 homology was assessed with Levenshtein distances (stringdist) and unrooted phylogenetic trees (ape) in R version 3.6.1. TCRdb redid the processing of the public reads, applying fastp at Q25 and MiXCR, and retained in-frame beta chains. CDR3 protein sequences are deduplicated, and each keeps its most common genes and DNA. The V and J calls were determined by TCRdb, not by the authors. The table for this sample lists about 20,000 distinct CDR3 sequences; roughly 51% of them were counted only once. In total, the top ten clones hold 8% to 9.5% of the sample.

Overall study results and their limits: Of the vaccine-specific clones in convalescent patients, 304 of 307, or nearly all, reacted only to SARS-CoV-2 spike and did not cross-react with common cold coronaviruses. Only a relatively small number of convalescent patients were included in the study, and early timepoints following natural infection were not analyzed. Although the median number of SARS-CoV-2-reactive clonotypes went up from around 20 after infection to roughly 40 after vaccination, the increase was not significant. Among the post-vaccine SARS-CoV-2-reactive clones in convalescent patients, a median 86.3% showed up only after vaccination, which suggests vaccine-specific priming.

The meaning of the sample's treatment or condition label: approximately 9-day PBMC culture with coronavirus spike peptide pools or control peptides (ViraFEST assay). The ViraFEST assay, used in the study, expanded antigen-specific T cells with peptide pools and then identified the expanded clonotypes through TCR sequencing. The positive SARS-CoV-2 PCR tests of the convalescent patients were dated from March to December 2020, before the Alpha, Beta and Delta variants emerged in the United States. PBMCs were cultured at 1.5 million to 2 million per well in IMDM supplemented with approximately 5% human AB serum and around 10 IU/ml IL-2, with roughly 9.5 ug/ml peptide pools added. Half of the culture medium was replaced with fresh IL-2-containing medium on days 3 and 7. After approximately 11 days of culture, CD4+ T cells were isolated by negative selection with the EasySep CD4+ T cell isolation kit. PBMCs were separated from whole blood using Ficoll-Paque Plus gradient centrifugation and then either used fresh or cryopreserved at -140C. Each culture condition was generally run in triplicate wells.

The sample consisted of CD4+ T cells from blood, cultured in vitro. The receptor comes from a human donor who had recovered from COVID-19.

The CDR3 protein is CASSDPRQQTNYGYTF. DNA sequence: TGTGCCAGCAGTGATCCGCGACAGCAAACAAACTATGGCTACACCTTC. The chain was built from TRBV6-1 and TRBJ1-2, with TRBD1 as a weak D call on 5 bases. V is cut by 3 bases and J by 2 bases, and the space between the germline ends is 16 bases. Taken from the germline V gene, the CDR1 and CDR2 loops are MNHNS and SASEGT. Reading from cysteine to phenylalanine, the CDR3 counts 16 amino acids. The sequence is cut down to CDR3 DNA, 48 bases in frame from base 1.